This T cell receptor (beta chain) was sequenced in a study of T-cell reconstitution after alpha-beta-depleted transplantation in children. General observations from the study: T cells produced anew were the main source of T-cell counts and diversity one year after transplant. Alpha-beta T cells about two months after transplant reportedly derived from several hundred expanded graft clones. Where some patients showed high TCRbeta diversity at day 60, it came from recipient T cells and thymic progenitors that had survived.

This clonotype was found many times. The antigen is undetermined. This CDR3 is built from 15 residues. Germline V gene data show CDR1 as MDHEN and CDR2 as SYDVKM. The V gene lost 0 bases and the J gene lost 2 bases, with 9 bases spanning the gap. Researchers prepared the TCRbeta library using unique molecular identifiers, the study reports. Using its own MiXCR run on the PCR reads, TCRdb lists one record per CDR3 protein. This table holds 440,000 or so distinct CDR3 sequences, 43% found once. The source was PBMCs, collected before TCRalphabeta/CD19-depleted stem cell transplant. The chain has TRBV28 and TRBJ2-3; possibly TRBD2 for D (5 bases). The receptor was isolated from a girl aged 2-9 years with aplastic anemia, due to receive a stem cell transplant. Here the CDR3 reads CASSLWEENTDTQYF. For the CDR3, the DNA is TGTGCCAGCAGTTTATGGGAGGAGAACACAGATACGCAGTATTTT.